This T cell receptor (beta chain) came from a study of shared clonotypes between healthy human individuals. Assay: immunoSEQ multiplex PCR; the TCRdb copy retains only in-frame clones and omits some. Of about 2.5 million clones listed, less than 95% are singletons. The length of the CDR3 is 16 residues. CDR1 and CDR2 from the germline V gene are MGHRA and YSYEKL. The V and J ends lost 3 bases and 4 bases, in that order; junction bases with no gene match: 7. Findings and limits, study-wide: Clonotypes which were not shared had lower generation probabilities than clonotypes that all four donors shared.

To note about this clone: Its antigen is not identified.

This TCR came from a man between 18 and 35 years old in good health. Some clones in this sample may be carry-over from other donors' samples. The chain carries TRBV4-1 and TRBJ2-2, with 8 nucleotides matching TRBD1. The sequencing sample was made of naive CD4+ T cells from PBMCs. The subset here: CD45RA+ positively selected. CDR3 sequence reads: CASSQADRVRTGELFF. The CDR3 DNA follows: TGCGCCAGCAGCCAGGCGGACAGGGTCCGCACCGGGGAGCTGTTTTTT.